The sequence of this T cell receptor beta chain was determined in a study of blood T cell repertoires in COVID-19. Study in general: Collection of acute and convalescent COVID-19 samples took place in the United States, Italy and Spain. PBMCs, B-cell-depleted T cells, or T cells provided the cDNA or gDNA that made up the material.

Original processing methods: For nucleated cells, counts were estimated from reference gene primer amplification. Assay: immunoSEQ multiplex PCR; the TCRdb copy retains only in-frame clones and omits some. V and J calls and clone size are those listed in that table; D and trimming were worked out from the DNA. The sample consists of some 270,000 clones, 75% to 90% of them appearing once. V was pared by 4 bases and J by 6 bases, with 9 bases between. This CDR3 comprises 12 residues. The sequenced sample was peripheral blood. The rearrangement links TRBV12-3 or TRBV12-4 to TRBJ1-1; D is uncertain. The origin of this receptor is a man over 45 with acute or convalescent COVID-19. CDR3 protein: CASSSGGAEAFF. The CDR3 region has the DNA TGTGCCAGCAGTTCAGGTGGCGCTGAAGCTTTCTTT.